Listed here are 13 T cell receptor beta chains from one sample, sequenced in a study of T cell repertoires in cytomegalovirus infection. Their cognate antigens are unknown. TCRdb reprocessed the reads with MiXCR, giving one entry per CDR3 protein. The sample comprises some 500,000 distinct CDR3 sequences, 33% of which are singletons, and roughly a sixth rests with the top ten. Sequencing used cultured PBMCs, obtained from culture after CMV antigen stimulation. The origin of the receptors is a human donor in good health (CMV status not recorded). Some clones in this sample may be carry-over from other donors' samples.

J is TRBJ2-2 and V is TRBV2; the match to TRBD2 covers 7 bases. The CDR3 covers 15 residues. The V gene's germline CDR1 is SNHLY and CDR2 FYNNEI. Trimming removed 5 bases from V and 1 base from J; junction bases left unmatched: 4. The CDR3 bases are TGTGCCAGCAGTCCGCTAGCGGTGAACACCGGGGAGCTGTTTTTT. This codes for CASSPLAVNTGELFF.

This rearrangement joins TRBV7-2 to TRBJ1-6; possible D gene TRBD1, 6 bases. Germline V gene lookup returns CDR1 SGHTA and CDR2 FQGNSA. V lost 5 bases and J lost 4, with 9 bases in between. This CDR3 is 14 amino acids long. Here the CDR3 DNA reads TGTGCCAGCAGCACACAGGGTTATAATTCACCCCTCCACTTT. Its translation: CASSTQGYNSPLHF. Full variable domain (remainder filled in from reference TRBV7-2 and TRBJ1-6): GAGVSQSPSNKVTEKGKDVELRCDPISGHTALYWYRQSLGQGLEFLIYFQGNSAPDKSGLPSDRFSAERTGGSVSTLTIQRTQQEDSAVYLCASSTQGYNSPLHFGNGTRLTVT.

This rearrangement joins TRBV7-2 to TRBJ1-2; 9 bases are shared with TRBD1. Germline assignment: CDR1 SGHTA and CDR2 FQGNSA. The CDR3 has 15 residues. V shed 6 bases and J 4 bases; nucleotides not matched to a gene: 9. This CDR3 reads CASSPSGTGTYGYTF. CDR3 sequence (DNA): TGTGCCAGCAGTCCCTCCGGGACAGGGACCTATGGCTACACCTTC.

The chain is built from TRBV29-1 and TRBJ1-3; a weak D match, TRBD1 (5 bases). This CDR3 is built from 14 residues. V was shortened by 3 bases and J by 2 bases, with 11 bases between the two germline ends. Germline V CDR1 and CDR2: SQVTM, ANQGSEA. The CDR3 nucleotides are TGCAGCGTTGACGCCACAGGAACTGGAAACACCATATATTTT. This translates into CSVDATGTGNTIYF. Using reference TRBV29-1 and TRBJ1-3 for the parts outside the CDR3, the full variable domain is SAVISQKPSRDICQRGTSLTIQCQVDSQVTMMFWYRQQPGQSLTLIATANQGSEATYESGFVIDKFPISRPNLTFSTLTVSNMSPEDSSIYLCSVDATGTGNTIYFGEGSWLTVV.

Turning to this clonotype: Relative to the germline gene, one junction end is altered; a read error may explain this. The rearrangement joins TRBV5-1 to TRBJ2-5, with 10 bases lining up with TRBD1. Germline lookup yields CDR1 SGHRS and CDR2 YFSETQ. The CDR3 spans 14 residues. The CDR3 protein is CASSLGQGGRLAIF. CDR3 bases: TGCGCCAGCAGCCTCGGACAGGGGGGACGACTAGCGATCTTC.

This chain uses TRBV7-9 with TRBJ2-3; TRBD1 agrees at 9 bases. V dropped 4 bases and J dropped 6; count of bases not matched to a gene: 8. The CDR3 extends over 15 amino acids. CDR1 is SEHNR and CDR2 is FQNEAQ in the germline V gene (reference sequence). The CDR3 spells CASSSAGTGRDTQYF. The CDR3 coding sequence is TGTGCCAGCAGCTCGGCCGGGACAGGGAGGGATACGCAGTATTTT.

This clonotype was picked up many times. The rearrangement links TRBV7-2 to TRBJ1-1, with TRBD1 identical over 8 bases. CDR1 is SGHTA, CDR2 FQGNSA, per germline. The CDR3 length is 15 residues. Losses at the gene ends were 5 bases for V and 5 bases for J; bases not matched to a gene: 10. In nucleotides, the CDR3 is TGTGCCAGCAGCCCCGAACAGGGGGGGTCGACTGAAGCTTTCTTT. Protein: CASSPEQGGSTEAFF.

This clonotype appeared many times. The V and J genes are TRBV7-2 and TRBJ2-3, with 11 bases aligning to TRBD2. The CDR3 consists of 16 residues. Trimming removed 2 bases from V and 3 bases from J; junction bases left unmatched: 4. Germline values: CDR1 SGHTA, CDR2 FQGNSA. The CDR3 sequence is CASSLNPSGRTDTQYF. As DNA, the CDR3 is TGTGCCAGCAGCTTAAACCCTAGCGGGAGGACAGATACGCAGTATTTT.

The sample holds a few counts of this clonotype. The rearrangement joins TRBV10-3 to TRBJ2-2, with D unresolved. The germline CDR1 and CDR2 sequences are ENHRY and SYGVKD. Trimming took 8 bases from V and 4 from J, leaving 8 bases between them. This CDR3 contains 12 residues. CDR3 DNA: TGTGCCATCGGATCAAGCACCGGGGAGCTGTTTTTT. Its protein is CAIGSSTGELFF.

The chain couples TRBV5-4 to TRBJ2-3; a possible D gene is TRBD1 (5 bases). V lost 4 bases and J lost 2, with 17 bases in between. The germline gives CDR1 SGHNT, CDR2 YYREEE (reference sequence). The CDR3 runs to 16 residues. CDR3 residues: CASSVGRGGATDTQYF. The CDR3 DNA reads TGTGCCAGCAGCGTGGGTCGCGGTGGGGCCACAGATACGCAGTATTTT.

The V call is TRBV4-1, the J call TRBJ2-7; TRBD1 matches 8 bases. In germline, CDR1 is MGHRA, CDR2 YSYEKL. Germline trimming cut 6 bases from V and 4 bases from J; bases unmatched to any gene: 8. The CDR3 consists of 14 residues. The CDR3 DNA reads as TGCGCCAGCAGGCAAACAGGGGGGTCATACGAGCAGTACTTC. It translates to CASRQTGGSYEQYF.

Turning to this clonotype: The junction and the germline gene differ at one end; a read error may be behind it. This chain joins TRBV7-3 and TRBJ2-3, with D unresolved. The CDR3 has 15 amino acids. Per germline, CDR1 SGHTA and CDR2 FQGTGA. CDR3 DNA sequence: TGTACCAGCAGCTTAATGGCGAGTACAGTAGATACGCAGTATTTT. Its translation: CTSSLMASTVDTQYF.

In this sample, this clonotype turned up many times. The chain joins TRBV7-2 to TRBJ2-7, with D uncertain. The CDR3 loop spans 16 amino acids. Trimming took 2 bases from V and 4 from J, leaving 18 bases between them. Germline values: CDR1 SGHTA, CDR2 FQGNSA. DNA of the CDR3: TGTGCCAGCAGCTTACTTTCGTCATACAGTCAGTACGAGCAGTACTTC. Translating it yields CASSLLSSYSQYEQYF.